The 10 T cell receptor beta chains below all came from one sample that was sequenced in a study of technical replicates of blood from a few donors. TCRdb keeps only in-frame clones here, not all; method: immunoSEQ multiplex PCR. The data contain 80,000 to 90,000 clones, 85% to 95% of them singletons. The specimen sequenced was T cells isolated from PBMCs. The source is a human donor in good health.

This chain connects TRBV29-1 to TRBJ2-5, with 11 bases lining up with TRBD2. The CDR3 covers 15 residues. J was trimmed by 9 bases and V by 6 bases; bases with no gene match: 15. Looked up from germline, CDR1 is SQVTM and CDR2 is ANQGSEA. The CDR3, as DNA: TGCAGCGTAGTTTATAGCGGGAGGGGTCGGCAGGCCCAGTACTTC. Protein: CSVVYSGRGRQAQYF.

V and J are TRBV30 and TRBJ2-7; D call uncertain. Trimming took off 0 bases at V and 6 bases at J, with 9 bases between the two ends. Germline CDR1 GTSNPN, CDR2 SVGIG (reference sequence). This CDR3 is built from 12 residues. The CDR3 coding sequence is TGTGCCTGGAGTGTACAGACCGGCGAGCAGTACTTC. It codes for CAWSVQTGEQYF.

The V and J genes are TRBV1 and TRBJ2-7; the listed D gene, TRBD2, was not tested against the DNA. TRBV1 corresponds to a pseudogene. The CDR3 is 11 amino acids. Here the CDR3 DNA reads TGCACCAGCAGCCCCTCGTACGAGCAGTACTTC. This translates into CTSSPSYEQYF.

This clone was picked up one time. This chain uses TRBV20-1 with TRBJ2-3; D remains unclear. CDR1 is DFQATT, CDR2 SNEGSKA, per germline (reference sequence). The V end was cut by 2 bases, the J end by 6 bases, with 6 bases between. The CDR3 is 11 residues long. CDR3 amino acids: CSARLADTQYF. DNA of the CDR3: TGCAGTGCTAGACTCGCGGATACGCAGTATTTT.

The rearrangement uses TRBV5-4 and TRBJ2-5; TRBD1 matches at 9 bases. The CDR3 runs to 13 residues. V shed 4 bases, J shed 5 bases, and the junction held 3 bases outside the gene matches. Per germline, CDR1 SGHNT and CDR2 YYREEE (reference sequence). In DNA, the CDR3 is TGTGCCAGCAGCCGGGACAGGGAGGAGACCCAGTACTTC. Its translation is CASSRDREETQYF.

The chain couples TRBV2 to TRBJ1-1; TRBD1 is a possible D gene (6 bases). The CDR3 has 17 residues. Per germline, CDR1 SNHLY and CDR2 FYNNEI. V was pared by 2 bases and J by 2 bases, with 18 bases between. CDR3 protein: CASSELWPGAPNTEAFF. Here the CDR3 DNA reads TGTGCCAGCAGTGAATTATGGCCAGGGGCCCCAAACACTGAAGCTTTCTTT.

The genes are TRBV28 and TRBJ2-7; TRBD2 might be the D (7 bases). CDR3 length equals 12 residues. V lost 5 bases and J lost 11, with 16 bases in between. Germline CDR1 reads MDHEN; CDR2 reads SYDVKM. CDR3 sequence reads: CASSGLGQSEYF. As DNA, the CDR3 is TGTGCCAGCAGTGGACTAGGACAGTCGGAGTACTTC.

V is TRBV6-1 and J is TRBJ2-7; tentative D call: TRBD2 (5 bases). The CDR3 contains 16 residues. With 0 bases removed from V and 4 bases from J, the gap between germline ends came to 16 bases. Germline-derived CDR1 and CDR2 are MNHNS and SASEGT. The DNA for the CDR3 is TGTGCCAGCAGTGAAGCGTGGACTCTTCCGTTTTACGAGCAGTACTTC. Its translation is CASSEAWTLPFYEQYF.

The V and J genes are TRBV28 and TRBJ2-5; possible D gene TRBD2, 5 bases. V was cut by 6 bases and J by 1 base, with 9 bases left in between. CDR1 and CDR2 (germline): MDHEN, SYDVKM. The CDR3 runs 13 residues. The CDR3 nucleotides read TGTGCCAGCAGGTCGGGATCCCAAGAGACCCAGTACTTC. This encodes CASRSGSQETQYF.

The chain recombines TRBV14 with TRBJ2-7, with 7 bases lining up with TRBD1. The germline V gene has CDR1 SGHDN and CDR2 FVKESK. V was pared by 4 bases and J by 6 bases, with 6 bases of the junction left unmatched. The CDR3 has 13 residues. The CDR3 DNA reads as TGTGCCAGCAGCCTCCGACAGGGCGGCGAGCAGTACTTC. It is translated as CASSLRQGGEQYF.